The TCR beta chain under discussion was sequenced for a study of blood T cell repertoires in COVID-19. The protocol was immunoSEQ multiplex PCR, while the TCRdb copy is restricted to in-frame clones and leaves out a portion. The sample lists 250,000 to 300,000 clones, more than 75% seen once, with around 16% in the top ten. CDR3 length: 13 amino acids. Germline CDR1 is SGHRS and CDR2 is YFSETQ. V shed 4 bases and J 5 bases; nucleotides not matched to a gene: 3. Clinical history reported by participants formed the basis on which cohorts were assigned. Two negative PCRs, clearance, or symptom resolution were required of recovered Cohort 3 donors.

The source is a man aged 18 to 30 who had recovered from COVID-19. This chain uses TRBV5-1 with TRBJ2-1; TRBD1 agrees at 7 bases. What was sequenced was PBMCs or T cells enriched from blood (not recorded which). The CDR3: CASSTTGHNEQFF. The DNA of the CDR3 is TGCGCCAGCAGCACGACAGGGCACAATGAGCAGTTCTTC. The full variable domain, in which reference TRBV5-1 and TRBJ2-1 provide the parts outside the CDR3, is KAGVTQTPRYLIKTRGQQVTLSCSPISGHRSVSWYQQTPGQGLQFLFEYFSETQRNKGNFPGRFSGRQFSNSRSEMNVSTLELGDSALYLCASSTTGHNEQFFGPGTRLTVL.